A selection of T cell receptor beta chains follows, all from one sample in a study of blood T cell repertoires in COVID-19. TCRdb's copy holds only in-frame clones and misses some; the assay was immunoSEQ multiplex PCR. The sample has around 200,000 clones, 65% to 85% seen once. The sample comprised peripheral blood. The receptors derive from a woman aged 45-65 years with acute or convalescent COVID-19. The CDR3 runs from the conserved cysteine through the conserved F or W.

TRBV18 | CASSPQGGPYSGANVLTF
TRBV19 | CASSMDSYTEAFF
TRBV6-5 | CASRDRVNYEQYF
TRBV28 | CACKGEAKNIQYF
TRBV19 | CASSPGQGWEQYF
TRBV29-1 | CSIGQGGAETQYF
TRBV16 | CASSQSVAGGSYGYTF
TRBV21-1 | CASSKEWTGGEEQPQHF
TRBV10-1 | CASRLAENTGELFF
TRBV5-1 | CASSLGVREGNEKLFF
TRBV19 | CASSIDFGISYGYTF
TRBV6-5 | CASSYGGAAGNTIYF
TRBV10-3 | CAISELDRGTYGYTF
TRBV5-1 | CASSYRTQVENSPLHF
TRBV7-2 | CASSSQVAPRETQYF
TRBV14 | CASSRGDRGSSGRTDTQYF
TRBV4-2 | CASSQAGLAGRNEQFF
TRBV7-5 | CARSSRTGRNEQFF
TRBV5-6 | CASRNRDLYNEQFF
TRBV5-1 | CASSFRTGGRASEQYF
TRBV28 | CATRTGWNSPLHF
TRBV24-1 | CATSDPSPQTSTDTQYF
TRBV7-9 | CASSLGYGTDTQYF
TRBV4-2 | CASSQPLLTGSVYEQYF
TRBV28 | CASSDRYGYTF
TRBV7-2 | CASSPGGAQAYEQYF
TRBV2 | CASSTDNYGYTF
TRBV3-1/TRBV3-2 | CASSQGAGTSGNTGELFF